The 20 T cell receptor beta chains presented below share a single source sample, sequenced in a study of blood T cell repertoires in COVID-19 (dated by TCRdb to the early 2020s). Libraries came from the immunoSEQ multiplex PCR assay. TCRdb obtained this table from immuneACCESS and retained in-frame rearrangements with V and J assigned. These tables miss some clones; where compared with another copy, unresolved V genes account for less than half of the shortfall, and the remainder is unexplained. Recorded for this sample are about 360,000 clones; roughly 86% of them occurred a single time. 3% of the sample is held by the ten biggest clonotypes. The sequencing sample was made of peripheral blood. These receptors were obtained from a human donor in a cohort sampled during active COVID-19.

The chain recombines TRBV28 with TRBJ1-6, with D unclear. CDR1 and CDR2 (germline): MDHEN, SYDVKM. The CDR3 is made up of 11 amino acids. Trimming took 6 bases from V and 7 from J, leaving 4 bases between them. The CDR3 DNA reads TGTGCCAGCAGCCTCAATTCACCCCTCCACTTT. Its translation: CASSLNSPLHF.

The V and J genes are TRBV5-8 and TRBJ1-1; the D is unclear. Trimming removed 3 bases at V and 5 bases at J, with 14 bases between. Germline V lookup: CDR1 SGHTS, CDR2 YDEGEE. This CDR3 has 14 amino acids. The CDR3 region is CASSSRRGRTEAFF. The CDR3 DNA reads TGTGCCAGCAGCTCCCGGCGGGGAAGAACTGAAGCTTTCTTT. Combining the CDR3 with reference TRBV5-8 and TRBJ1-1 gives the whole variable domain EAGVTQSPTHLIKTRGQQATLRCSPISGHTSVYWYQQALGLGLQFLLWYDEGEERNRGNFPPRFSGRQFPNYSSELNVNALELEDSALYLCASSSRRGRTEAFFGQGTRLTVV.

In nucleotides, the CDR3 is TGTGCCAGCAGTGAATGGCAGGGCGAGAACACTGAAGCTTTCTTT. It specifies CASSEWQGENTEAFF. The V call is TRBV6-1, the J call TRBJ1-1; possibly TRBD1 for D (5 bases). The CDR3 has 15 residues. Germline values: CDR1 MNHNS, CDR2 SASEGT. The V end was cut by 2 bases, the J end by 1 base, with 11 bases between.

V and J are TRBV7-8 and TRBJ2-5; 7 nucleotides agree with TRBD2. Germline lookup yields CDR1 SGHVS and CDR2 FQNEAQ. The CDR3 is 15 residues long. V lost 7 bases and J lost 4; bases outside the gene matches: 12. In DNA form, the CDR3 reads TGTGCCAGCACCCTAGGAGGCAGGGAGGGAGAGACCCAGTACTTC. This gives the protein CASTLGGREGETQYF. The complete variable domain, with remaining parts taken from reference TRBV7-8 and TRBJ2-5, reads GAGVSQSPRYKVAKRGQDVALRCDPISGHVSLFWYQQALGQGPEFLTYFQNEAQLDKSGLPSDRFFAERPEGSVSTLKIQRTQQEDSAVYLCASTLGGREGETQYFGPGTRLLVL.

This CDR3 is CASRRGQGTEAFF. For the CDR3, the DNA is TGTGCCAGCAGACGGGGACAGGGGACTGAAGCTTTCTTT. This rearrangement joins TRBV2 to TRBJ1-1; 10 nucleotides match TRBD1. Germline values: CDR1 SNHLY, CDR2 FYNNEI. The junction had 3 bases not matched to a gene; V was cut back by 6 bases and J by 5 bases. The CDR3 runs 13 residues.

The chain employs TRBV28 and TRBJ1-6; 7 nucleotides agree with TRBD1. The trim removed 2 bases at V and 7 bases at J, leaving 5 bases unmatched. Germline CDR1 MDHEN, CDR2 SYDVKM. There are 15 residues in the CDR3. For the CDR3, the DNA is TGTGCCAGCAGTTTAGAGGGGGCATGGAATTCACCCCTCCACTTT. Translation: CASSLEGAWNSPLHF.

This clone was recorded once. This chain links TRBV11-3 with TRBJ1-1; TRBD1 might be the D (5 bases). The CDR3 extends over 18 amino acids. V lost 0 bases and J 0 bases, leaving 17 bases between the germline ends. Germline lookup yields CDR1 SGHNT and CDR2 YENEEA. This CDR3 reads CASSLDSWTNFVNTEAFF. The CDR3 coding sequence is TGTGCCAGCAGCTTAGACTCGTGGACAAACTTCGTGAACACTGAAGCTTTCTTT. The entire variable domain, with the rest obtained from reference TRBV11-3 and TRBJ1-1, is as follows: EAGVVQSPRYKIIEKKQPVAFWCNPISGHNTLYWYLQNLGQGPELLIRYENEEAVDDSQLPKDRFSAERLKGVDSTLKIQPAELGDSAVYLCASSLDSWTNFVNTEAFFGQGTRLTVV.

The rearrangement uses TRBV7-2 and TRBJ1-4, with D maybe TRBD1 (5 bases). Germline V gene lookup returns CDR1 SGHTA and CDR2 FQGNSA. This CDR3 has 14 residues. V gave up 4 bases and J gave up 6 bases, with 12 bases separating them. CDR3 in amino acids: CASSWTSGDEKLFF. DNA of the CDR3: TGTGCCAGCAGCTGGACATCGGGGGATGAAAAACTGTTTTTT.

In its sample, this clone was seen once. The chain has TRBV6-2 or TRBV6-3 and TRBJ1-6; possible D gene TRBD1, 5 bases. The germline V gene has CDR1 MNHEY and CDR2 SVGEGT. CDR3 length: 13 amino acids. V lost 5 bases and J 9 bases, leaving 11 bases between the germline ends. The CDR3 spells CASSTRGGSPLHF. The CDR3 DNA sequence: TGTGCCAGCAGTACCCGGGGGGGTTCACCCCTCCACTTT.

The V gene is TRBV2, the J gene TRBJ2-1; 9 bases are a match to TRBD2. CDR3 size: 17 residues. The J segment lost 3 bases and the V segment lost 8 bases, leaving 14 bases of the junction unmatched. Per germline, CDR1 SNHLY and CDR2 FYNNEI. Here the CDR3 DNA reads TGTGCCAGCGCCAGGCCCAGGGCGGGGGGGTACTACAATGAGCAGTTCTTC. This translates into CASARPRAGGYYNEQFF.

J is TRBJ1-2 and V is TRBV14; no definite D call. The CDR3 sequence is 13 residues long. The V gene lost 5 bases and the J gene lost 0 bases, with 7 bases spanning the gap. Looked up from germline, CDR1 is SGHDN and CDR2 is FVKESK. CDR3 in DNA: TGTGCCAGCAGCTCTCAGGCTAACTATGGCTACACCTTC. This codes for CASSSQANYGYTF.

The rearrangement joins TRBV2 to TRBJ2-6; possible D gene TRBD1, 6 bases. V dropped 6 bases and J dropped 2 bases, with 11 bases sitting between them. Germline V gives CDR1 SNHLY, CDR2 FYNNEI. This CDR3 contains 15 residues. The CDR3 region has the DNA TGTGCCAGCAGCCAAACAGGGACTGGGGCCAACGTCCTGACTTTC. Protein product: CASSQTGTGANVLTF.

DNA for the CDR3: TGTGCCAGCAGCCAAGAGAGGGATATCTATGGCTACACCTTC. This translates into CASSQERDIYGYTF. The rearrangement joins TRBV4-2 to TRBJ1-2; no clear D. V shed 0 bases and J shed 4 bases, with 9 bases lying between them. This CDR3 is 14 amino acids long. The germline CDR1 and CDR2 sequences are LGHNA and YNFKEQ.

This rearrangement joins TRBV7-9 to TRBJ2-1; TRBD2 agrees at 12 bases. Looked up from germline, CDR1 is SEHNR and CDR2 is FQNEAQ (reference sequence). The V and J ends lost 5 bases and 4 bases, in that order; junction bases with no gene match: 6. CDR3 length: 16 amino acids. In DNA, the CDR3 is TGTGCCAGCAGCACCCGACTAGCGGGGGCGTACAATGAGCAGTTCTTC. Protein: CASSTRLAGAYNEQFF. The variable domain in full, with the rest retrieved from reference TRBV7-9 and TRBJ2-1, is DTGVSQNPRHKITKRGQNVTFRCDPISEHNRLYWYRQTLGQGPEFLTYFQNEAQLEKSRLLSDRFSAERPKGSFSTLEIQRTEQGDSAMYLCASSTRLAGAYNEQFFGPGTRLTVL.

The chain has TRBV10-2 and TRBJ2-1; 7 nucleotides match TRBD2. The CDR3 is made up of 15 amino acids. Losses at the gene ends were 3 bases for V and 4 bases for J; bases not matched to a gene: 6. The germline gives CDR1 WSHSY, CDR2 SAAADI. The CDR3 sequence: CASSEGLETYNEQFF. As DNA, the CDR3 is TGCGCCAGCAGTGAAGGACTAGAAACATACAATGAGCAGTTCTTC.

A single count supports this clone. The chain joins TRBV5-1 to TRBJ2-2, with 8 bases aligning to TRBD2. Germline loops: CDR1 SGHRS, CDR2 YFSETQ. Trimming cost V 5 bases and J 4 bases; bases outside gene matches: 10. The CDR3 is 16 amino acids. CDR3 sequence reads: CASSPRGGLATGELFF. Here the CDR3 DNA reads TGCGCCAGCAGTCCAAGGGGAGGACTAGCCACCGGGGAGCTGTTTTTT. The whole variable domain, remainder taken from reference TRBV5-1 and TRBJ2-2, is KAGVTQTPRYLIKTRGQQVTLSCSPISGHRSVSWYQQTPGQGLQFLFEYFSETQRNKGNFPGRFSGRQFSNSRSEMNVSTLELGDSALYLCASSPRGGLATGELFFGEGSRLTVL.

The sample holds a few counts of this clone. This chain uses TRBV10-3 with TRBJ1-6; 7 nucleotides agree with TRBD1. Germline V gives CDR1 ENHRY, CDR2 SYGVKD. V gave up 6 bases and J gave up 7 bases; unmatched junction bases: 6. The CDR3 has 14 residues. The CDR3 protein is CAIRSTGLNSPLHF. The DNA for the CDR3 is TGTGCCATCAGATCGACAGGGCTCAATTCACCCCTCCACTTT.

V is TRBV15 and J is TRBJ1-3; TRBD1 aligns across 8 bases. V was clipped by 6 bases and J by 4 bases; unmatched bases: 2. This CDR3 is 13 amino acids long. The germline V gene has CDR1 LNHNV and CDR2 YYDKDF (reference sequence). This chain's CDR3 is CATSQGAGNTIYF. As DNA, the CDR3 is TGTGCCACCAGTCAGGGGGCAGGAAACACCATATATTTT. Variable domain in full (rest from reference TRBV15 and TRBJ1-3): DAMVIQNPRYQVTQFGKPVTLSCSQTLNHNVMYWYQQKSSQAPKLLFHYYDKDFNNEADTPDNFQSRRPNTSFCFLDIRSPGLGDTAMYLCATSQGAGNTIYFGEGSWLTVV.

This chain joins TRBV24-1 and TRBJ2-1, with TRBD2 matching over 13 bases. The V gene's germline CDR1 is KGHDR and CDR2 SFDVKD. With V trimmed by 7 bases and J by 8 bases, 7 bases remained unmatched. The CDR3 has 15 residues. The CDR3: CATSTSGGGSDEQFF. CDR3 DNA: TGTGCCACCAGCACTAGCGGGGGGGGTAGCGATGAGCAGTTCTTC.

This rearrangement joins TRBV3-1 (or the pseudogene TRBV3-2) to TRBJ2-4; possible D gene TRBD1, 5 bases. The length of the CDR3 is 15 residues. V was clipped by 1 base and J by 6 bases, with 13 bases between them. The germline V gene has CDR1 LGHDT and CDR2 YNNKEL (reference sequence). CDR3 sequence (DNA): TGTGCCAGCAGCCAAGGGACAAGGGGCGGAAACATTCAGTACTTC. It encodes CASSQGTRGGNIQYF.